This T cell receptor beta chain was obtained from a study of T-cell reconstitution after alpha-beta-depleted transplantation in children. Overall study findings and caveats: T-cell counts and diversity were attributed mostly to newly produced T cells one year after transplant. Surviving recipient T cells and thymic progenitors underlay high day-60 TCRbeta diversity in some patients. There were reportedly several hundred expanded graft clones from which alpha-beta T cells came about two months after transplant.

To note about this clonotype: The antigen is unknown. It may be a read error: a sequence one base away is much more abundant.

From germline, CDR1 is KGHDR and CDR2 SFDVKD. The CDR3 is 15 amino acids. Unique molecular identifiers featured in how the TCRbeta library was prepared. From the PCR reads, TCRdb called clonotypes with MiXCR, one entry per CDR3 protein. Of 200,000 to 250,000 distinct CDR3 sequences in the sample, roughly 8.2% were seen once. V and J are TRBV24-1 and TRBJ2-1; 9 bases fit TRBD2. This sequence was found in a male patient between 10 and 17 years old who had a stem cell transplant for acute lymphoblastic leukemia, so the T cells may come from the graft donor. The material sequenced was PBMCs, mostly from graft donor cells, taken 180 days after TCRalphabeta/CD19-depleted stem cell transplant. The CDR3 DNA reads TGTGCCAGCAGTGTGACTAGCGGTAGGCACAATGAGCAGTTCTTC. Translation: CASSVTSGRHNEQFF.